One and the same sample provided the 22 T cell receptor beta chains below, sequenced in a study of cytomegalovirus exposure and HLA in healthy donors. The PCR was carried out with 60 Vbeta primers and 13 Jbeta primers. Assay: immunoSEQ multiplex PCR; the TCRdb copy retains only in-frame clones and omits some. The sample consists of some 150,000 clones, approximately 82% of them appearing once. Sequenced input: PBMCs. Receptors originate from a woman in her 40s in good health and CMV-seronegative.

CDR3 sequence (DNA): TGTGCCAGCAGCTCAAGGGGGCCTTCCTACGAGCAGTACTTC. Its protein is CASSSRGPSYEQYF. This chain links TRBV7-2 with TRBJ2-7; 7 bases are a match to TRBD1. From germline, CDR1 is SGHTA and CDR2 FQGNSA. The CDR3 extends over 14 amino acids. The J segment lost 1 base and the V segment lost 4 bases, leaving 4 bases of the junction unmatched.

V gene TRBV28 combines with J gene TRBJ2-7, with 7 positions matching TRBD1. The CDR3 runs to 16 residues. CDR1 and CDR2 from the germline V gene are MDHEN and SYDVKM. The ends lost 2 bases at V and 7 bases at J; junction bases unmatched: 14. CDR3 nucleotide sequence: TGTGCCAGCAGTTTAATGGGGACAGAGAGTAATCTGGAGCAGTACTTC. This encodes CASSLMGTESNLEQYF.

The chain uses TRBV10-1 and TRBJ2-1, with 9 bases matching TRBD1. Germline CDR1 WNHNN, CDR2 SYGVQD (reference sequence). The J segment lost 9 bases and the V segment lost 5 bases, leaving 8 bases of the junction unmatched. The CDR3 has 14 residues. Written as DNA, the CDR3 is TGCGCCAGCAGTCCTAGGGACAGGGCTTCTGAGCAGTTCTTC. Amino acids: CASSPRDRASEQFF.

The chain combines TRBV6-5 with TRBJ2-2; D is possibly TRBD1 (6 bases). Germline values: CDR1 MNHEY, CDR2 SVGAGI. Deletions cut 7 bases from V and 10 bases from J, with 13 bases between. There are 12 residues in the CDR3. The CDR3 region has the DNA TGTGCCAGCACAAATGGGGGCGAGGAGCTGTTTTTT. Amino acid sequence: CASTNGGEELFF.

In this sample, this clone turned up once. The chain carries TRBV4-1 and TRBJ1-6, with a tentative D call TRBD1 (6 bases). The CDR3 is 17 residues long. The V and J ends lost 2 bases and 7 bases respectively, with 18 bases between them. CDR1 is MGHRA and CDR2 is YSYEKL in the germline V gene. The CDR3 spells CASSQLQGPGKNSPLHF. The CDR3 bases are TGCGCCAGCAGCCAACTACAGGGTCCGGGGAAAAATTCACCCCTCCACTTT.

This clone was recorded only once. Written as DNA, the CDR3 is TGTGCCAGCAGTGAATATGGGACATCGAATTCACCCCTCCACTTT. Its protein product is CASSEYGTSNSPLHF. The rearrangement joins TRBV25-1 to TRBJ1-6; possibly TRBD1 for D (6 bases). Per the germline V gene, CDR1 is MGHDK and CDR2 is SYGVNS. The V and J ends lost 0 bases and 7 bases respectively, with 10 bases between them. The CDR3 is 15 amino acids.

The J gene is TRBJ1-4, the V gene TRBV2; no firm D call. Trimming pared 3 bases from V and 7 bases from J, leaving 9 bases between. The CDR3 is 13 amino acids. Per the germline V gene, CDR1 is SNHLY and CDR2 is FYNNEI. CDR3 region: CASSERLLEKLFF. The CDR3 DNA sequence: TGTGCCAGCAGTGAGAGGCTCCTTGAAAAACTGTTTTTT.

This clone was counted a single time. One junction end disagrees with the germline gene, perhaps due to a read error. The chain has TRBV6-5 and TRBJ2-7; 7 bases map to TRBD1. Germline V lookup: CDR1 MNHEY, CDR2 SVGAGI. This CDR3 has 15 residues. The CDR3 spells CASSNSGTDNYEQYF. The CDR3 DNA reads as TGTGCCAGCAGTAACTCCGGGACAGACAATTACGAGCAGTACTTC.

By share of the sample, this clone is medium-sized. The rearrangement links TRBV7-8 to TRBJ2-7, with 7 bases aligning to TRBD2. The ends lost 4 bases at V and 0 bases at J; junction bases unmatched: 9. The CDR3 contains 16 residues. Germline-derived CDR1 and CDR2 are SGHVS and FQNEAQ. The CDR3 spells CASSYERRENSYEQYF. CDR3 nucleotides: TGTGCCAGCAGCTACGAGAGGCGGGAGAACTCCTACGAGCAGTACTTC.

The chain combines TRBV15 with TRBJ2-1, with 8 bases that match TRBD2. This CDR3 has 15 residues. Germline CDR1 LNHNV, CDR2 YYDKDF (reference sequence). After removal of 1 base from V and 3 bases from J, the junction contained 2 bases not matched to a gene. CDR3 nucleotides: TGTGCCACCAGCAGAGCGAGCGGGGGCTACAATGAGCAGTTCTTC. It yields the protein CATSRASGGYNEQFF.

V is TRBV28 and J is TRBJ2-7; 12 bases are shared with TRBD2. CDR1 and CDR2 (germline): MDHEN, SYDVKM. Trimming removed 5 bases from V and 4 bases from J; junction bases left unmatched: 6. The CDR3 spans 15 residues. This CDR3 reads CASSPLAGGAYEQYF. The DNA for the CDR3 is TGTGCCAGCAGTCCTCTAGCGGGAGGGGCGTACGAGCAGTACTTC.

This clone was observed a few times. In nucleotides, the CDR3 is TGCGCCAGCAGCCAAGCCGTGACAGGGGTAAACACCATATATTTT. This sequence encodes CASSQAVTGVNTIYF. This sequence joins TRBV4-1 and TRBJ1-3, with 8 bases that match TRBD1. The V gene end was trimmed by 1 base and the J gene end by 6 bases; junction bases not matched to a gene: 5. This CDR3 is 15 amino acids long. Germline V gene data show CDR1 as MGHRA and CDR2 as YSYEKL.

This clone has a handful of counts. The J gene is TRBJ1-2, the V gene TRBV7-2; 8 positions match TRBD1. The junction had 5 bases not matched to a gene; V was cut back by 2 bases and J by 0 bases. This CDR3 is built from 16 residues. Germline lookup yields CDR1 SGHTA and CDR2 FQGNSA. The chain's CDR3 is CASSLPGQVTNYGYTF. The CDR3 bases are TGTGCCAGCAGCTTACCGGGACAGGTTACTAACTATGGCTACACCTTC. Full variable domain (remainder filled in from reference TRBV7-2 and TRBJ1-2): GAGVSQSPSNKVTEKGKDVELRCDPISGHTALYWYRQSLGQGLEFLIYFQGNSAPDKSGLPSDRFSAERTGGSVSTLTIQRTQQEDSAVYLCASSLPGQVTNYGYTFGSGTRLTVV.

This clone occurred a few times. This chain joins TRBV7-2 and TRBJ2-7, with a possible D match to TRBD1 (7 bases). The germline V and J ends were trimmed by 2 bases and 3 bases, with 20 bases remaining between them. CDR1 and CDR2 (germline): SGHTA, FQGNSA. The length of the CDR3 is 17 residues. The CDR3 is CASSLSQGGSTFYEQYF. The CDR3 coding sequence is TGTGCCAGCAGCTTATCTCAGGGGGGTAGTACGTTCTACGAGCAGTACTTC.

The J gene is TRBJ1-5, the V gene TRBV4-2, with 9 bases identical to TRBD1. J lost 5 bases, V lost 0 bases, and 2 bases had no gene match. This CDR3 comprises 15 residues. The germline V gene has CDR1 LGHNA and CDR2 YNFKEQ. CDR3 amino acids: CASSQDRTGDQPQHF. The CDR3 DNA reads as TGTGCCAGCAGCCAAGATCGGACAGGGGATCAGCCCCAGCATTTT.

The CDR3 region is CASSRATDAYEQYF. The DNA for the CDR3 is TGTGCCAGCAGCCGAGCCACCGATGCCTACGAGCAGTACTTC. This chain uses TRBV7-9 with TRBJ2-5; D unresolved. The J call may be faulty, since TRBJ2-7 better matches the DNA end. CDR1 and CDR2 from the germline V gene are SEHNR and FQNEAQ (reference sequence). The CDR3 runs to 14 residues.

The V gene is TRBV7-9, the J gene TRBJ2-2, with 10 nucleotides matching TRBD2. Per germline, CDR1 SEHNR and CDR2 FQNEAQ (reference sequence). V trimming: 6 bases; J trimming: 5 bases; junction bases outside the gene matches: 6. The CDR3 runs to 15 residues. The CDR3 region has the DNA TGTGCCAGCAGTCTAACTAGCGGGATAACCGGGGAGCTGTTTTTT. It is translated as CASSLTSGITGELFF. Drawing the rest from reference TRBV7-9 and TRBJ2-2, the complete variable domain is DTGVSQNPRHKITKRGQNVTFRCDPISEHNRLYWYRQTLGQGPEFLTYFQNEAQLEKSRLLSDRFSAERPKGSFSTLEIQRTEQGDSAMYLCASSLTSGITGELFFGEGSRLTVL.

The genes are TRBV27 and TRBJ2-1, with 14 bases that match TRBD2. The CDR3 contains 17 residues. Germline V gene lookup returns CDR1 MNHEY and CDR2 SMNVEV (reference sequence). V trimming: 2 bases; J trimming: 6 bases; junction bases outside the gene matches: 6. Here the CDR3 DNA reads TGTGCCAGCAGTTTACTCAGGACTAGCGGGAGGTCCAATGAGCAGTTCTTC. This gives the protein CASSLLRTSGRSNEQFF.

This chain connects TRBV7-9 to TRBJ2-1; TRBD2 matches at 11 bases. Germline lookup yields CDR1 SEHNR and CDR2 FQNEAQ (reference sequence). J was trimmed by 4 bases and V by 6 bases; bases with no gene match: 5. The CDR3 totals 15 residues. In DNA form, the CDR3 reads TGTGCCAGCAGAACCGGGACTAGCGGATACAATGAGCAGTTCTTC. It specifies CASRTGTSGYNEQFF.

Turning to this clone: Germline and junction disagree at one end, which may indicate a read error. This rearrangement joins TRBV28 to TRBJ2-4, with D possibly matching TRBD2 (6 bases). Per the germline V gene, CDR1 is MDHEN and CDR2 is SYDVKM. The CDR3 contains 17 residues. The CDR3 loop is CASSLGETRRSKNSQYF. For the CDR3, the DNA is TGTGCCAGCAGTTTAGGAGAGACTAGGAGGTCCAAAAACAGTCAGTACTTC. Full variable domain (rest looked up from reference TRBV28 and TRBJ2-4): DVKVTQSSRYLVKRTGEKVFLECVQDMDHENMFWYRQDPGLGLRLIYFSYDVKMKEKGDIPEGYSVSREKKERFSLILESASTNQTSMYLCASSLGETRRSKNSQYFGAGTRLSVL.

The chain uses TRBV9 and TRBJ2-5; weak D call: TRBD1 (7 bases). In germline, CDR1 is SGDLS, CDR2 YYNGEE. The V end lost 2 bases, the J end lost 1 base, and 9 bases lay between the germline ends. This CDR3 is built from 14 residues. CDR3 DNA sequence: TGTGCCAGCAGCGTTCAGGGGGGCCAAGAGACCCAGTACTTC. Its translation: CASSVQGGQETQYF.

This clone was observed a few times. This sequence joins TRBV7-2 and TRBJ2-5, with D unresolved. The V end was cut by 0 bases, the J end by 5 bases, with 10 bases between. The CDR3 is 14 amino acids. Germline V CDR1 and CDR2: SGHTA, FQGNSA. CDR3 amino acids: CASSLARQRETQYF. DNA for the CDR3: TGTGCCAGCAGCTTAGCGCGTCAGAGGGAGACCCAGTACTTC. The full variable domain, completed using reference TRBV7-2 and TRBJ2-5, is GAGVSQSPSNKVTEKGKDVELRCDPISGHTALYWYRQSLGQGLEFLIYFQGNSAPDKSGLPSDRFSAERTGGSVSTLTIQRTQQEDSAVYLCASSLARQRETQYFGPGTRLLVL.